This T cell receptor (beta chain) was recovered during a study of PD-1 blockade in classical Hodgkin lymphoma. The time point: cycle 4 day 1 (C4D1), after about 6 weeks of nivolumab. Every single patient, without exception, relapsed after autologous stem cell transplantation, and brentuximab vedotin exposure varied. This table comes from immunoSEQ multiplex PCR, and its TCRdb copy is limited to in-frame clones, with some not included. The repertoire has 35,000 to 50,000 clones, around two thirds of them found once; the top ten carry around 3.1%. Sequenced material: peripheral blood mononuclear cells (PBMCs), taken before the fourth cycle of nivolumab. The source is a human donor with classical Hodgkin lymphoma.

This chain's CDR3 is CASSQDLRQGDGYTF. The CDR3 DNA is TGTGCCAGCAGCCAAGATCTCAGACAGGGGGATGGCTACACCTTC. The chain joins TRBV4-2 to TRBJ1-2; 9 bases line up with TRBD1. Germline loops: CDR1 LGHNA, CDR2 YNFKEQ. The ends lost 0 bases at V and 6 bases at J; junction bases unmatched: 5. This CDR3 comprises 15 residues.